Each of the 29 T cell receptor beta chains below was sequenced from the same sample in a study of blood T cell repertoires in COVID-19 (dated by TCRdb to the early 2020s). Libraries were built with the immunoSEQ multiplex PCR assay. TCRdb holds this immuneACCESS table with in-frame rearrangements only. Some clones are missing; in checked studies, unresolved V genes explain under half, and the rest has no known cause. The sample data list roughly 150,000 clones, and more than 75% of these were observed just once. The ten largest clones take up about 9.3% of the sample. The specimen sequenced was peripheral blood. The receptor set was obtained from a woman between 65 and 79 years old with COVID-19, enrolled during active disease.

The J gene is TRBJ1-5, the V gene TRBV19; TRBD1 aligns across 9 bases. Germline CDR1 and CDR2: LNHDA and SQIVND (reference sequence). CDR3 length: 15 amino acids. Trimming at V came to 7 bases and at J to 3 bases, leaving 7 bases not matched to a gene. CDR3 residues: CASNSRTGVNQPQHF. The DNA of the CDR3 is TGTGCCAGTAACTCAAGGACAGGGGTCAATCAGCCCCAGCATTTT.

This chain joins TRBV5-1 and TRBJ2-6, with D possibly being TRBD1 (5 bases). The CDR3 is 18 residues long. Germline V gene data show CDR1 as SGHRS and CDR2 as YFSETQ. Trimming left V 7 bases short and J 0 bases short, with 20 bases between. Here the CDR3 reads CASGKPEGELSGANVLTF. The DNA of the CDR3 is TGCGCCAGCGGAAAACCAGAAGGGGAACTCTCTGGGGCCAACGTCCTGACTTTC.

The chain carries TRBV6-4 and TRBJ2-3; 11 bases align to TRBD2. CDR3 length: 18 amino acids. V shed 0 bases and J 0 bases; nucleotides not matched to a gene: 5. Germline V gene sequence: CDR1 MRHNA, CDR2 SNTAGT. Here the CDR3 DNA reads TGTGCCAGCAGTGACTCTATAGTAGCGGGGGGGAGCACAGATACGCAGTATTTT. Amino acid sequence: CASSDSIVAGGSTDTQYF.

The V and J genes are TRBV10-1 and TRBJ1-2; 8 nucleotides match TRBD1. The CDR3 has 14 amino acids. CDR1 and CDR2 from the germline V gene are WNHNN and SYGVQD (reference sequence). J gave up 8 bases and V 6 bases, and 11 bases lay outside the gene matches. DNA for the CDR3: TGCGCCAGCAGCGACAGGGACAGGTGGAGCGGCTACACCTTC. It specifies CASSDRDRWSGYTF.

The CDR3 DNA reads TGTGCCAGCAGCTTAGCCGGGACTAGCGGGGTGAATGAGCAGTTCTTC. It codes for CASSLAGTSGVNEQFF. V usage is TRBV5-4 and J usage is TRBJ2-1, with TRBD2 matching over 13 bases. V trimming: 2 bases; J trimming: 7 bases; junction bases outside the gene matches: 6. Germline V lookup: CDR1 SGHNT, CDR2 YYREEE (reference sequence). The CDR3 length is 16 residues.

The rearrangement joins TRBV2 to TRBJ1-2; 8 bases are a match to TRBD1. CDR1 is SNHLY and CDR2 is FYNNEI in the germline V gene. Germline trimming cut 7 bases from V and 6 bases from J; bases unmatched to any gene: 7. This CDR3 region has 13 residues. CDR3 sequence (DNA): TGTGCCAGCACCGGACAGGGACACAATGGCTACACCTTC. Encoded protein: CASTGQGHNGYTF.

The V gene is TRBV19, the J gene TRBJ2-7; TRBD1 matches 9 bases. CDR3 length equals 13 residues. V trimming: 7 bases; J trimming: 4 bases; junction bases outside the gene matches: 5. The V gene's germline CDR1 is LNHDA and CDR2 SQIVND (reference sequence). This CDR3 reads CASKTQGAYEQYF. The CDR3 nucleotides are TGTGCCAGTAAAACACAGGGGGCATACGAGCAGTACTTC.

The CDR3 region is CASSVGTHRGVGYNEQFF. The CDR3 DNA sequence: TGTGCCAGCAGCGTAGGGACTCACAGGGGAGTTGGCTACAATGAGCAGTTCTTC. The chain links TRBV9 to TRBJ2-1; 7 nucleotides match TRBD1. CDR1 is SGDLS, CDR2 YYNGEE, per germline. The CDR3 loop spans 18 amino acids. The V segment lost 0 bases and the J segment 3 bases; nucleotides outside the gene matches: 12.

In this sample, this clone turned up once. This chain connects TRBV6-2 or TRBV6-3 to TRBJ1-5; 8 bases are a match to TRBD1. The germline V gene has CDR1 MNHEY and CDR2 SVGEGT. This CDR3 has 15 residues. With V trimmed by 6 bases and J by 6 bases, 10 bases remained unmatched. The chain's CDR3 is CASSPLSGGTQPQHF. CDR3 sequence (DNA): TGTGCCAGCAGCCCCCTCTCAGGGGGCACTCAGCCCCAGCATTTT.

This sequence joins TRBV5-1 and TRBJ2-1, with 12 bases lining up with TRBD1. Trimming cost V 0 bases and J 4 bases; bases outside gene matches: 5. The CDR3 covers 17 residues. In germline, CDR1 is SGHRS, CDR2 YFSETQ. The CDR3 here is CASSLGRGQGAYNEQFF. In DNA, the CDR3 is TGCGCCAGCAGCTTGGGAAGGGGACAGGGGGCATACAATGAGCAGTTCTTC.

The CDR3: CASVGGGPPYEQYF. The CDR3 region has the DNA TGTGCCAGCGTTGGGGGAGGACCTCCCTACGAGCAGTACTTC. The gene calls are TRBV19 and TRBJ2-7; tentative D call: TRBD2 (6 bases). The CDR3 runs 14 residues. Per the germline V gene, CDR1 is LNHDA and CDR2 is SQIVND (reference sequence). The V and J ends lost 9 bases and 2 bases respectively, with 17 bases between them.

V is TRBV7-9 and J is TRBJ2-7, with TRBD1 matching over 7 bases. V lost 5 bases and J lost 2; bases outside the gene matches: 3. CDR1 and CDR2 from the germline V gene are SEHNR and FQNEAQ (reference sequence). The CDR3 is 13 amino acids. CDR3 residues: CASSLQGPYEQYF. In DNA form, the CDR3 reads TGTGCCAGCAGCCTACAGGGGCCCTACGAGCAGTACTTC.

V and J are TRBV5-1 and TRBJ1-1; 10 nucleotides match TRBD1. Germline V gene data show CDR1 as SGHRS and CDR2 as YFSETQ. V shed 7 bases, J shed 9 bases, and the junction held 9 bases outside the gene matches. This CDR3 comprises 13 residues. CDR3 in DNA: TGCGCCAGCGGCATGACAGGGGGCGATCAAGCTTTCTTT. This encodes CASGMTGGDQAFF.

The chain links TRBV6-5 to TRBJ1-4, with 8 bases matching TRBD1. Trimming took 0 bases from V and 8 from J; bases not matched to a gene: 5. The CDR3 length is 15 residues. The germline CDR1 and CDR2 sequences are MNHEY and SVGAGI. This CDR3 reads CASSYSGQGGEKLFF. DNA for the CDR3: TGTGCCAGCAGTTACTCAGGACAGGGTGGGGAAAAACTGTTTTTT.

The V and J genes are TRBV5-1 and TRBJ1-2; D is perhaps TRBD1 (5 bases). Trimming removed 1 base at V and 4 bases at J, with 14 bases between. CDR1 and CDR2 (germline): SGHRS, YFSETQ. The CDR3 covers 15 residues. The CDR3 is CASSLSTGYTYGYTF. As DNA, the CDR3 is TGCGCCAGCAGCTTGAGTACAGGCTACACCTATGGCTACACCTTC.

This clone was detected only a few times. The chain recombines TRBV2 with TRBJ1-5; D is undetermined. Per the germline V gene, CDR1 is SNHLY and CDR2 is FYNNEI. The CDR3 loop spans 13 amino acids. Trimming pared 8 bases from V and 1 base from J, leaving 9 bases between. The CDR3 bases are TGTGCCAGCCACGGTTACAGCAATCAGCCCCAGCATTTT. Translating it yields CASHGYSNQPQHF.

For the CDR3, the DNA is TGTGCCAGCAGGAGGGTAGTGAGCACAGATACGCAGTATTTT. It yields the protein CASRRVVSTDTQYF. The V call is TRBV6-5, the J call TRBJ2-3; possibly TRBD2 for D (5 bases). The V gene's germline CDR1 is MNHEY and CDR2 SVGAGI. V was pared by 6 bases and J by 0 bases, with 10 bases between. This CDR3 comprises 14 residues.

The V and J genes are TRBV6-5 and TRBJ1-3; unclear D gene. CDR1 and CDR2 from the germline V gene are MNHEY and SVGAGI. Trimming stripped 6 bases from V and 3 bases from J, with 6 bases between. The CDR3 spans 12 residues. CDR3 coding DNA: TGTGCCAGCAGCTCAGATGGAAACACCATATATTTT. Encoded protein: CASSSDGNTIYF.

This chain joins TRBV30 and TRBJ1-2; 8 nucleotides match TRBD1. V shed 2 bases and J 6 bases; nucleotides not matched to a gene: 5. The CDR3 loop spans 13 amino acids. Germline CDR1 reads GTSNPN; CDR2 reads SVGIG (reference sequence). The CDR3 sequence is CAWSSGQGDGYTF. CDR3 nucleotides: TGTGCCTGGAGTTCCGGACAGGGAGATGGCTACACCTTC.

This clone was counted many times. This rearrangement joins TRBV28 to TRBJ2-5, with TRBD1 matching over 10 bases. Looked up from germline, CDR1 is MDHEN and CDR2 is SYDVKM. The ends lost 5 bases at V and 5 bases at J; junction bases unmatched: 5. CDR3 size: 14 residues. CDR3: CASSTGQGGETQYF. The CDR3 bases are TGTGCCAGCAGTACCGGACAGGGGGGGGAGACCCAGTACTTC.

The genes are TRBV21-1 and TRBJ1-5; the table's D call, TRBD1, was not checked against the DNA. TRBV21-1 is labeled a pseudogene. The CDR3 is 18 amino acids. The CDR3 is CASSKVRDSSHSNQPQHF. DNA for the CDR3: TGTGCCAGCAGCAAAGTCCGGGACAGTTCCCATAGCAATCAGCCCCAGCATTTT.

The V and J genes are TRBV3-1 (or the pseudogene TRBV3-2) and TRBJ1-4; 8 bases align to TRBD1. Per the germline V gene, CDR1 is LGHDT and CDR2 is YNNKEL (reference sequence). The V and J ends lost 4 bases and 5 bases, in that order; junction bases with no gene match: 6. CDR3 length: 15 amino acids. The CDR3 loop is CASSLLQGGNEKLFF. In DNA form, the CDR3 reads TGTGCCAGCAGCCTGCTACAGGGGGGAAATGAAAAACTGTTTTTT.

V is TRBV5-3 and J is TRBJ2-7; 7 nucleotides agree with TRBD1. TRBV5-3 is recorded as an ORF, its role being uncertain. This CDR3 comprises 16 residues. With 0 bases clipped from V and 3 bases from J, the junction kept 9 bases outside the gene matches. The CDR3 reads CARSLVPGTDDYEQYF. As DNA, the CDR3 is TGTGCCAGAAGCTTGGTTCCAGGGACAGATGACTACGAGCAGTACTTC.

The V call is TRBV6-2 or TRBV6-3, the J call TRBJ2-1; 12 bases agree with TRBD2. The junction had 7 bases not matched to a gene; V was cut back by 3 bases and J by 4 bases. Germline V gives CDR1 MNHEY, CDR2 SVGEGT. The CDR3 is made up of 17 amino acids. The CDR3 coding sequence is TGTGCCAGCAGTTATCTAGCGGGGGGGCCAACTTACAATGAGCAGTTCTTC. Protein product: CASSYLAGGPTYNEQFF.

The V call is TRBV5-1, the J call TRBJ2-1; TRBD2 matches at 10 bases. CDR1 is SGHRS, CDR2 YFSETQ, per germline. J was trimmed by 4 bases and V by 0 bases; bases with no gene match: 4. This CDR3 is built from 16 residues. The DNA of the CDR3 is TGCGCCAGCAGCTTGGATCCTAGCGGGGGTTACAATGAGCAGTTCTTC. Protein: CASSLDPSGGYNEQFF. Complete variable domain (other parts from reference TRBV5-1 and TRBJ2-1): KAGVTQTPRYLIKTRGQQVTLSCSPISGHRSVSWYQQTPGQGLQFLFEYFSETQRNKGNFPGRFSGRQFSNSRSEMNVSTLELGDSALYLCASSLDPSGGYNEQFFGPGTRLTVL.

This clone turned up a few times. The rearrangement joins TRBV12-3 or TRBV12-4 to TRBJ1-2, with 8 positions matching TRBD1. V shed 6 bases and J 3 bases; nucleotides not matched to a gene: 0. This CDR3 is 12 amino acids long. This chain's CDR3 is CASRTGDYGYTF. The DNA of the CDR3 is TGTGCCAGCAGGACAGGGGACTATGGCTACACCTTC.

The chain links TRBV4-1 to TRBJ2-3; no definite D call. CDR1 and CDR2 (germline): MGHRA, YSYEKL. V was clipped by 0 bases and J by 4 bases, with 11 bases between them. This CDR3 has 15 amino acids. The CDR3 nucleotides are TGCGCCAGCAGCCAAGATCGGTTAGTCCCAGATACGCAGTATTTT. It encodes CASSQDRLVPDTQYF.

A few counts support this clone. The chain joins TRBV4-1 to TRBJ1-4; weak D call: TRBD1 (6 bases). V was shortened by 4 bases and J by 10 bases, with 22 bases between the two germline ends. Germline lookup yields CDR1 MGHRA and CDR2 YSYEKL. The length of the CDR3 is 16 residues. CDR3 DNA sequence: TGCGCCAGCAGCCGGGCCTCCGGGGACATCAGTGTAAAACTGTTTTTT. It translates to CASSRASGDISVKLFF.

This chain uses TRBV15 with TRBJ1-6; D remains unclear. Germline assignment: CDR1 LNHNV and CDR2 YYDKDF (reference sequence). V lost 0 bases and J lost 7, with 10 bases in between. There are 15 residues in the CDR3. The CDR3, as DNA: TGTGCCACCAGCAGAGATAACGGGAACAATTCACCCCTCCACTTT. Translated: CATSRDNGNNSPLHF.